This TCR beta chain was recorded in a study of OX40 agonist ivuxolimab in advanced cancers. Some background on the complete study: Ivuxolimab was an agonistic, fully human IgG2 monoclonal antibody directed against OX40 (CD134), a costimulatory receptor. Intravenous ivuxolimab was administered to patients every 2 weeks at six dose levels: 0.01, 0.1, 0.3, 1.5, 3 and 10 mg/kg. Of the roughly 50 dose-escalation patients, hepatocellular carcinoma was present in approximately 20, melanoma in roughly 15, renal cell carcinoma in 9 and head and neck cancer in 9. A male proportion of 82.7% and a mean age of about 60 years, ranging from about 23 to 90, were recorded for the dose-escalation cohort. Patients were allowed to have had prior anti-PD-1, anti-PD-L1 or anti-CTLA-4 therapy, and approximately 40% of the dose-escalation patients had previously received checkpoint inhibitors. Partial responses occurred in three dose-escalation patients, of whom one had hepatocellular carcinoma and two had cutaneous melanoma. The point of sequencing TCRbeta in the periphery was to test whether ivuxolimab changed TCR sequence diversity and drove clonal T-cell expansion. The paper covers the monotherapy dose-escalation part of the phase I ivuxolimab trial, which included N of about 56 patients. Broad study findings and their caveats: The antigen specificity of the clonally expanded peripheral T cells was not determined. On average, CD8+ T cells showed more expanded clones than CD4+ T cells after ivuxolimab. In the 0.1-3.0 mg/kg groups, partial responders had among the lowest normalized peripheral clonal expansion, particularly in CD8+ T cells. Low levels of normalized T-cell clonal expansion were also seen in some patients who did not respond. At doses from 0.1 to 3.0 mg/kg, clonal expansion was seen in both CD4+ and CD8+ blood T cells between baseline and week 6.

Note on this clone: What antigen it recognizes has not been identified. Base qualities are not at hand, and no much larger clone is one base apart.

To sequence the TCRbeta CDR3 region, genomic DNA was isolated from the sorted cells. TCRbeta CDR3 regions were sequenced using the immunoSEQ Assay. TCRdb limited this immuneACCESS table to in-frame rearrangements with V and J called. A share of clones is missing; checked studies link under half to unresolved V genes, and the rest is unexplained. The sample data list approximately 53,000 clones, and 85% to 95% of these were observed just once. The ten largest account for approximately 23% of the sample. The trial excluded patients who had a history of autoimmune disease or who were on systemic immunosuppression. In every dose cohort, peripheral blood was drawn for TCR sequencing at baseline, cycle 4 day 1, and cycle 7 day 1. Samples were obtained from an open-label, multicenter, first-in-human phase I dose-escalation trial of ivuxolimab. Adults with locally advanced or metastatic melanoma, renal cell carcinoma, hepatocellular carcinoma or head and neck squamous cell carcinoma were enrolled in the trial. CD4+ and CD8+ T cells were sorted separately from peripheral blood before TCR sequencing.

CDR1 and CDR2 (SGHDT, YYEEEE) derive from the germline V gene. V is shortened by 2 bases, J by 7 bases, and the region joining them spans 10 bases. Reading from cysteine to phenylalanine, the CDR3 counts 12 amino acids. The kept DNA is CDR3 alone, 36 bases in frame from the first base. The chain uses TRBV5-6 and TRBJ2-7; perhaps TRBD1 is the D gene, with 6 bases matching. This material consisted of CD4+ or CD8+ T cells sorted from blood, taken in a trial of the OX40 agonist ivuxolimab. This clonotype was sampled from an adult with an advanced solid tumor such as melanoma, head and neck, liver or kidney cancer. The nucleotides are TGTGCCAGCAGCTTTACAGGGCTGGAGCAGTACTTC. This is translated as CASSFTGLEQYF.